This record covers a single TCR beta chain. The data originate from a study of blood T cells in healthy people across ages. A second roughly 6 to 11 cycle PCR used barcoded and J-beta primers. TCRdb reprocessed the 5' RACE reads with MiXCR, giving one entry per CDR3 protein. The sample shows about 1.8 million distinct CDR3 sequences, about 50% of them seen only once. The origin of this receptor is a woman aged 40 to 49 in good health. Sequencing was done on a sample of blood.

CDR3 in DNA: TGTGCCAGCAAATCGGGTTTCCTCTCACCCCTCCACTTT. Its translation is CASKSGFLSPLHF. This rearrangement joins TRBV2 to TRBJ1-6; no clear D. V shed 7 bases and J shed 10 bases, with 14 bases lying between them. Per the germline V gene, CDR1 is SNHLY and CDR2 is FYNNEI. This CDR3 spans 13 amino acids. Variable domain in full (rest from reference TRBV2 and TRBJ1-6): EPEVTQTPSHQVTQMGQEVILRCVPISNHLYFYWYRQILGQKVEFLVSFYNNEISEKSEIFDDQFSVERPDGSNFTLKIRSTKLEDSAMYFCASKSGFLSPLHFGNGTRLTVT.